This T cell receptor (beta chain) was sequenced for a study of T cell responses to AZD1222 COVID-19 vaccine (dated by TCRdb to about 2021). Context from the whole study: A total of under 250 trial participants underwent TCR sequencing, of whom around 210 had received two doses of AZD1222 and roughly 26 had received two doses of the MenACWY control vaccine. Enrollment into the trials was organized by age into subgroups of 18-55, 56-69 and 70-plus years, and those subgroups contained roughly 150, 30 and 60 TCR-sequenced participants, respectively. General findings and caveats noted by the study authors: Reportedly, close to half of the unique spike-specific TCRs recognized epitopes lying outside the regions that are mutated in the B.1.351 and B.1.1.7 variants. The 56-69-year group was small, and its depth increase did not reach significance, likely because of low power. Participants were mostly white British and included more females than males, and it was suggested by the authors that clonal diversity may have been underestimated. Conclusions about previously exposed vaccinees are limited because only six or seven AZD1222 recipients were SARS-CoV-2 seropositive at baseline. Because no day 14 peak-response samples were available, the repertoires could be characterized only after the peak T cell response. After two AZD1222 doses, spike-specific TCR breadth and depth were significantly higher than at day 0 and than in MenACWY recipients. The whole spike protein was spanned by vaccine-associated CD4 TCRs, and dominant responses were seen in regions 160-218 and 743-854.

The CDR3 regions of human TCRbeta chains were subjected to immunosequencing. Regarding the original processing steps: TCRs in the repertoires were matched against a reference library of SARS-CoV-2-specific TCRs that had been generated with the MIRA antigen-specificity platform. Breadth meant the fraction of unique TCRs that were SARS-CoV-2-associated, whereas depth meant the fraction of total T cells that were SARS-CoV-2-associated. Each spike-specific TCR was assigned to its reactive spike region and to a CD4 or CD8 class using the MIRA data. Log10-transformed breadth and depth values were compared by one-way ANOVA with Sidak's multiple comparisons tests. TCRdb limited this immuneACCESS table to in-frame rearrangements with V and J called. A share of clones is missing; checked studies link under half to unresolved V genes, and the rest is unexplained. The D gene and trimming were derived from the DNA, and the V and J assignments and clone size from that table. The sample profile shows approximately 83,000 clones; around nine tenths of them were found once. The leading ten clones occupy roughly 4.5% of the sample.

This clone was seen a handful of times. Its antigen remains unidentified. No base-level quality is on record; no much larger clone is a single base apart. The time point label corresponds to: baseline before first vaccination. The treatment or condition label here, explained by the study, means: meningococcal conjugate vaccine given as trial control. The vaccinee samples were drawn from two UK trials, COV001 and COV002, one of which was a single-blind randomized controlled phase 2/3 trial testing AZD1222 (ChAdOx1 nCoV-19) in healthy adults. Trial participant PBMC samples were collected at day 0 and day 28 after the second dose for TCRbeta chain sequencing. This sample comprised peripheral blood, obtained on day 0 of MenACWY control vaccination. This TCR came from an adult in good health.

The bases are TGCGCCAGCAGCCAAGCCCCGGACAGCGAAGCTTTCTTT. This gives the protein CASSQAPDSEAFF. The chain is made from TRBV4-3 and TRBJ1-1; possibly the D gene is TRBD1, per 6 matching bases. V drops 1 base and J drops 8 bases, leaving 11 bases in between. The CDR3 covers 13 residues, taking in both the cysteine and the phenylalanine. The read is trimmed to its CDR3 DNA, 39 bases read in frame from base 1. Taken from the germline V gene, the CDR1 and CDR2 loops are LGHNA and YSLEER.